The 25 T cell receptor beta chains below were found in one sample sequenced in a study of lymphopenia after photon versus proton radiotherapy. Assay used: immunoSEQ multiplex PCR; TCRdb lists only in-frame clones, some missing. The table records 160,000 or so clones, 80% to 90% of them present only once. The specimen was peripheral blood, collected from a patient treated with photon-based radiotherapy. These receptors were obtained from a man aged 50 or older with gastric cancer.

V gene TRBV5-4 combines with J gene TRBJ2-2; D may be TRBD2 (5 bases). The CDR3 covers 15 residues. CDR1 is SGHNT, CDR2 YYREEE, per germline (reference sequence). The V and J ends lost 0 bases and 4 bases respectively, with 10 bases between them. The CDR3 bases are TGTGCCAGCAGCTTGGCGGGGTCGGTCACCGGGGAGCTGTTTTTT. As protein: CASSLAGSVTGELFF.

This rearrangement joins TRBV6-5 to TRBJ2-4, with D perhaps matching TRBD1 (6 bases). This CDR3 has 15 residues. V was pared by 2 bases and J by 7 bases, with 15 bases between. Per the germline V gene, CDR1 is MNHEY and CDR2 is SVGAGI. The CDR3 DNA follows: TGTGCCAGCAGTTACGGGGCAGGGGAGTCCAACATTCAGTACTTC. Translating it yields CASSYGAGESNIQYF.

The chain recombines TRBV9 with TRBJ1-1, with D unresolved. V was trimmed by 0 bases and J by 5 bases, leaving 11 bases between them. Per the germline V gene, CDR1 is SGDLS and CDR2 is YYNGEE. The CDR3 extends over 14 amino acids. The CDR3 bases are TGTGCCAGCAGCGTAGGTTCGGGGAGGACTGAAGCTTTCTTT. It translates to CASSVGSGRTEAFF.

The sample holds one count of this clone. CDR3 protein: CASSPRGASNEKLFF. The CDR3 coding sequence is TGTGCCAGCAGCCCTAGGGGAGCGTCAAACGAAAAACTGTTTTTT. The chain couples TRBV7-8 to TRBJ1-4, with D tentatively TRBD1 (5 bases). Germline V gives CDR1 SGHVS, CDR2 FQNEAQ. This CDR3 has 15 residues. The V gene lost 5 bases and the J gene lost 8 bases, with 18 bases spanning the gap.

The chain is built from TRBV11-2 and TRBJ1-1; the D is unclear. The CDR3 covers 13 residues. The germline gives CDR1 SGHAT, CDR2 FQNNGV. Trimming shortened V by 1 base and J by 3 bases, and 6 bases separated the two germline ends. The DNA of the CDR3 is TGTGCCAGCAGCTTAGTTATGGACACTGAAGCTTTCTTT. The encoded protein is CASSLVMDTEAFF. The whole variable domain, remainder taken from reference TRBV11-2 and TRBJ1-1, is EAGVAQSPRYKIIEKRQSVAFWCNPISGHATLYWYQQILGQGPKLLIQFQNNGVVDDSQLPKDRFSAERLKGVDSTLKIQPAKLEDSAVYLCASSLVMDTEAFFGQGTRLTVV.

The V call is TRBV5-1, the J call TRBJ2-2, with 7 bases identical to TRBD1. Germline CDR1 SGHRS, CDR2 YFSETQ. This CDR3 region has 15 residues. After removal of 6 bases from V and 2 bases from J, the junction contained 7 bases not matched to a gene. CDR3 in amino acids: CASTSGQVNTGELFF. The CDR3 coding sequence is TGCGCCAGCACCTCCGGACAGGTTAACACCGGGGAGCTGTTTTTT.

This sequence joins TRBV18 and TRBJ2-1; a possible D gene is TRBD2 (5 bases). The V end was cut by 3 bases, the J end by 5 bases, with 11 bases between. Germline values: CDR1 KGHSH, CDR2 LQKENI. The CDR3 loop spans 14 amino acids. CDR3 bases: TGTGCCAGCTCACCTCTCACTAGGAACAATGAGCAGTTCTTC. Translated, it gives CASSPLTRNNEQFF.

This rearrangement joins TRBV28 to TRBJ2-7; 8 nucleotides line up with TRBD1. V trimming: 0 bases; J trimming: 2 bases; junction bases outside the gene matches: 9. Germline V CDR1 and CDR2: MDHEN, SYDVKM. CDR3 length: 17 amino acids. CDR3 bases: TGTGCCAGCAGTTTATGGGTTCAGGGGGCTTATACCTACGAGCAGTACTTC. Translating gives CASSLWVQGAYTYEQYF.

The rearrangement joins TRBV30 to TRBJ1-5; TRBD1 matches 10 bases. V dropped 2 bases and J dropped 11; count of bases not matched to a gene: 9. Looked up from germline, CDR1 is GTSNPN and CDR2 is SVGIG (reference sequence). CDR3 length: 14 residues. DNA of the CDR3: TGTGCCTGGAGTAAAGGACAGGGGGGAATGGCCCAGCATTTT. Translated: CAWSKGQGGMAQHF.

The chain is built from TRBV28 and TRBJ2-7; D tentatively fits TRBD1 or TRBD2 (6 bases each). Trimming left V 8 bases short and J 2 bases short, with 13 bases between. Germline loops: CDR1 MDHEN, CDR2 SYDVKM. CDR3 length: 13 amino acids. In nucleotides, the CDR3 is TGTGCCAGCGGCGGGACACCGGCCTACGAGCAGTACTTC. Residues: CASGGTPAYEQYF.

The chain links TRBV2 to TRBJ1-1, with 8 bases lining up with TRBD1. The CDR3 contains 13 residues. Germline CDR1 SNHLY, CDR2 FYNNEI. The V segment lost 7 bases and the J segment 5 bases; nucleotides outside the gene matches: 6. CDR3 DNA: TGTGCCAGCAAACGACAGGGGAGTACTGAAGCTTTCTTT. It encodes CASKRQGSTEAFF.

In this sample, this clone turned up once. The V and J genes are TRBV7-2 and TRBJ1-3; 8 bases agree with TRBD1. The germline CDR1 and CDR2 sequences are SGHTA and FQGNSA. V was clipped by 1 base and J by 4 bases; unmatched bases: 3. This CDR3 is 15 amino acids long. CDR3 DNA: TGTGCCAGCAGCTTAGTAGGGACAGGCGGAAACACCATATATTTT. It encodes CASSLVGTGGNTIYF.

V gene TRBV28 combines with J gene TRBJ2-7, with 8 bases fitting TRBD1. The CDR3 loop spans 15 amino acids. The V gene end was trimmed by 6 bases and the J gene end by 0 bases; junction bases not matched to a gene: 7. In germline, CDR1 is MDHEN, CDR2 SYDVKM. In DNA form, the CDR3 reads TGTGCCAGCAGGAATCAGGGGGCTGGCTCCTACGAGCAGTACTTC. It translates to CASRNQGAGSYEQYF.

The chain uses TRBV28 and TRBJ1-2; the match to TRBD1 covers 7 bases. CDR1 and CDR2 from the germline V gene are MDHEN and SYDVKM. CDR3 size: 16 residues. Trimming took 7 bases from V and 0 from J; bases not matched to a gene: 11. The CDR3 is CASIETGYSANYGYTF. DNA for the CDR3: TGTGCCAGCATTGAGACAGGGTATTCAGCTAACTATGGCTACACCTTC.

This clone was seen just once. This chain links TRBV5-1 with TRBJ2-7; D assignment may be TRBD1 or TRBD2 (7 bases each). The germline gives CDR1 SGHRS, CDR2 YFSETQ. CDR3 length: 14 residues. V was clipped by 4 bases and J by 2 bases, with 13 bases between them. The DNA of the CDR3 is TGCGCCAGCAGCGGCCAGGGGGGGACCTACGAGCAGTACTTC. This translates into CASSGQGGTYEQYF.

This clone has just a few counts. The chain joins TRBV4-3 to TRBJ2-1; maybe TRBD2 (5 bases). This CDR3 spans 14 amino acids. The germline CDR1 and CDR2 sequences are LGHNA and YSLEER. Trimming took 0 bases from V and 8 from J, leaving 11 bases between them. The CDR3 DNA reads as TGCGCCAGCAGCCAAGAATCGTGGGGAGATGAGCAGTTCTTC. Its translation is CASSQESWGDEQFF.

Here the CDR3 DNA reads TGTGCCAGCAGTCTAGTTCGGGGGAACACTGAAGCTTTCTTT. It translates to CASSLVRGNTEAFF. The chain joins TRBV6-6 to TRBJ1-1; D unclear. Germline V gene lookup returns CDR1 MNHNY and CDR2 SVGAGI (reference sequence). Trimming took off 5 bases at V and 1 base at J, with 11 bases between the two ends. The CDR3 length is 14 residues.

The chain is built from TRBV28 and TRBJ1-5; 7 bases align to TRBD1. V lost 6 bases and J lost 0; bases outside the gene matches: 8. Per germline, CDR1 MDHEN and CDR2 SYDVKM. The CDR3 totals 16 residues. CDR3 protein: CASRYQQGNSNQPQHF. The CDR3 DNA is TGTGCCAGCAGGTACCAACAGGGGAATAGCAATCAGCCCCAGCATTTT.

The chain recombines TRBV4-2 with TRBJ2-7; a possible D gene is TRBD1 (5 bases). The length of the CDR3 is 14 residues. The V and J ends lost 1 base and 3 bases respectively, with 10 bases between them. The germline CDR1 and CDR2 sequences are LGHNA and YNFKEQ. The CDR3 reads CASSQGPRDYEQYF. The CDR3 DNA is TGTGCCAGCAGCCAAGGACCCAGGGACTACGAGCAGTACTTC.

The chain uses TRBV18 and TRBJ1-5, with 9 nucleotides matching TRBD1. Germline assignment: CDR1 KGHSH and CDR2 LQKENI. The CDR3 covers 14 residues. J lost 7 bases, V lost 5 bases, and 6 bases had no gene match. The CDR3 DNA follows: TGTGCCAGCTCATCGGGACAGGGCCCACAGCCCCAGCATTTT. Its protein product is CASSSGQGPQPQHF. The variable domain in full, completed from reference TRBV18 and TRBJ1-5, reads NAGVMQNPRHLVRRRGQEARLRCSPMKGHSHVYWYRQLPEEGLKFMVYLQKENIIDESGMPKERFSAEFPKEGPSILRIQQVVRGDSAAYFCASSSGQGPQPQHFGDGTRLSIL.

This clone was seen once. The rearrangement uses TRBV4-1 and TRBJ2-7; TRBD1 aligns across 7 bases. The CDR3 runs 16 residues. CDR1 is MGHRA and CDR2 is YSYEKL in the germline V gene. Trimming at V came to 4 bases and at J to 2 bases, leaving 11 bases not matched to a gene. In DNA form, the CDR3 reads TGCGCCAGCAGCCGTTCTCCCGGGACAGATACCTACGAGCAGTACTTC. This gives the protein CASSRSPGTDTYEQYF.

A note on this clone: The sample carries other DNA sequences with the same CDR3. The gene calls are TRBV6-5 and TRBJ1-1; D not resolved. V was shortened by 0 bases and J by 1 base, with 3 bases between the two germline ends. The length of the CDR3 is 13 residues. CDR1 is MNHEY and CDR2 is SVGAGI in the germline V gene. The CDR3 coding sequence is TGTGCCAGCAGTTACTCGAGGAACACTGAAGCTTTCTTT. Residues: CASSYSRNTEAFF.

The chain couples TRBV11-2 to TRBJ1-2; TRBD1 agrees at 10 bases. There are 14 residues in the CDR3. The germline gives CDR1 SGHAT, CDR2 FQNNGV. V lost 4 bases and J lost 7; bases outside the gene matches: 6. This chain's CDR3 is CASSSGTGEVGYTF. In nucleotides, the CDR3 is TGTGCCAGCAGCTCCGGGACAGGGGAGGTTGGCTACACCTTC.

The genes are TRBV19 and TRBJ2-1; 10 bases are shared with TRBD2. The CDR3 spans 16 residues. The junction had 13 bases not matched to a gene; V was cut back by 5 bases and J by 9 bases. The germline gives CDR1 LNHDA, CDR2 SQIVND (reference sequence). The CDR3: CASSPIPGLAQSEQFF. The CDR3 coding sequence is TGTGCCAGTAGTCCTATACCGGGACTAGCGCAGAGTGAGCAGTTCTTC.

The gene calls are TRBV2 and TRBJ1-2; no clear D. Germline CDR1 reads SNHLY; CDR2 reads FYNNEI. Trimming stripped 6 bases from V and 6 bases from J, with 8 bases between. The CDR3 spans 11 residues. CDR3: CASRARNGYTF. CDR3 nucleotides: TGTGCCAGCAGGGCGAGAAATGGCTACACCTTC.